This T cell receptor beta chain was recovered during a study of blood T cell repertoires in COVID-19. The length of the CDR3 is 18 residues. With V trimmed by 0 bases and J by 4 bases, 8 bases remained unmatched. Germline V gene lookup returns CDR1 MNHEY and CDR2 SVGEGT. Data came from immunoSEQ multiplex PCR; TCRdb stores just in-frame clones and leaves some out. The data contain fewer than 350,000 clones, 85% of them singletons. This clone occurred once. Participants classified as exposed had met a COVID-19 case within 2 weeks before study entry. Sample: PBMCs or T cells enriched from blood (not recorded which). The V gene is TRBV6-2 or TRBV6-3, the J gene TRBJ2-1; the match to TRBD2 covers 11 bases. This receptor was taken from a young woman who had been exposed to COVID-19. Written as DNA, the CDR3 is TGTGCCAGCAGTTACTCGAGGGTAGCGGGGGGGTCTTACAATGAGCAGTTCTTC. Translating gives CASSYSRVAGGSYNEQFF.